This T cell receptor (beta chain) was observed in a study of cytomegalovirus exposure and HLA in healthy donors. Trimming left V 9 bases short and J 6 bases short, with 12 bases between. Germline V gives CDR1 MNHEY, CDR2 SVGAGI. The CDR3 loop spans 11 amino acids. This clone was counted a single time. What it recognizes is unknown. This table comes from immunoSEQ multiplex PCR, and its TCRdb copy is limited to in-frame clones, with some not included. The sample has approximately 120,000 clones, more than 95% seen once; the top ten hold approximately 1.5%. Whole-study findings and limits: Confirmation in vitro established that three CMV-associated chains were specific for CMV antigens. Within the approximately 110 validation repertoires, first-cohort TCR clusters tended to co-occur, according to a later analysis. Investigators reported under 200 TCR beta chains as tied to cytomegalovirus.

This sequence originates from a man between 18 and 29 years old in good health and CMV-seronegative. The chain uses TRBV6-5 and TRBJ2-7, with D maybe TRBD1 (6 bases). Sequenced sample: PBMCs. The CDR3 region is CASRTGLEQYF. CDR3 bases: TGTGCCAGTAGAACAGGGCTCGAGCAGTACTTC.